The 27 T cell receptor beta chains below were found in one sample sequenced in a study of vaccination and CD4 T cells after COVID-19 (dated by TCRdb to the early 2020s). Antigens of these TCRs are unknown. The meaning of the sample's treatment or condition label: approximately 11-day PBMC culture with coronavirus spike peptide pools or control peptides (ViraFEST assay). The library was made by PCR. Sequencing was performed on an Illumina iSeq 100. DNA from cultured CD4+ T cells was subjected to TCR sequencing with the Oncomine TCR Beta short-read assay at the Johns Hopkins FTIC core. The public sequencing data were trimmed at Q25 with fastp and processed into clonotypes with MiXCR by TCRdb, which kept only in-frame beta chains. Each CDR3 protein appears once, grouped with its most common genes and DNA. The sample data list about 12,000 distinct CDR3 sequences, and around a third of these were observed just once. The leading ten clones occupy about a third of the sample.

This sample comprised CD4+ T cells from blood, cultured in vitro, obtained before SARS-CoV-2 vaccination. The receptors come from a human donor who received a COVID-19 vaccine.

The chain couples TRBV20-1 to TRBJ2-3; D tentatively reads TRBD1 or TRBD2 (5 bases each). Germline loops: CDR1 DFQATT, CDR2 SNEGSKA (reference sequence). The CDR3 consists of 16 residues. V dropped 0 bases and J dropped 2 bases, with 15 bases sitting between them. CDR3 coding DNA: TGCAGTGCTAGAGAATGGGGTAGAGGGGACACAGATACGCAGTATTTT. It specifies CSAREWGRGDTDTQYF.

By sample fraction, this clonotype is medium-sized. This chain joins TRBV7-6 and TRBJ1-6; D might be TRBD1 (5 bases). The CDR3 length is 15 residues. The ends were cut back, 3 bases at V and 7 bases at J, with 13 bases in the middle. Per germline, CDR1 SGHVS and CDR2 FNYEAQ. This CDR3 reads CASSLEGTENSPLHF. The DNA of the CDR3 is TGTGCCAGCAGCTTGGAAGGGACGGAGAATTCACCCCTCCACTTT.

This clonotype occurred a few times. The J gene is TRBJ2-1, the V gene TRBV20-1; unclear D gene. Germline V gene sequence: CDR1 DFQATT, CDR2 SNEGSKA (reference sequence). The CDR3 runs 14 residues. V was trimmed by 1 base and J by 7 bases, leaving 14 bases between them. The CDR3 nucleotides are TGCAGTGCTAGAGGCGTAACCAATTGGAATGAGCAGTTCTTC. This codes for CSARGVTNWNEQFF.

This clonotype was seen more than once but under ten times. The chain has TRBV20-1 and TRBJ2-3; possible D gene TRBD2, 6 bases. V lost 2 bases to trimming and J lost 1 base, with 25 bases between them. Germline CDR1 reads DFQATT; CDR2 reads SNEGSKA (reference sequence). The CDR3 spans 19 residues. This CDR3 is CSARNYRGRDSGRTDTQYF. CDR3 nucleotide sequence: TGCAGTGCTAGAAACTATAGGGGCCGGGATAGCGGACGCACAGATACGCAGTATTTT.

The chain uses TRBV5-1 and TRBJ2-7; TRBD1 might be the D (6 bases). V gave up 0 bases and J gave up 1 base, with 17 bases separating them. Germline V gene data show CDR1 as SGHRS and CDR2 as YFSETQ. The CDR3 runs 17 residues. CDR3 region: CASSLGAAGVSSYEQYF. CDR3 bases: TGCGCCAGCAGCTTGGGAGCGGCAGGGGTGTCGTCCTACGAGCAGTACTTC.

The chain has TRBV20-1 and TRBJ2-7, with a tentative D call TRBD2 (6 bases). Per the germline V gene, CDR1 is DFQATT and CDR2 is SNEGSKA (reference sequence). The V end lost 6 bases, the J end lost 2 bases, and 14 bases lay between the germline ends. The CDR3 contains 13 residues. The CDR3 is CSAGTPPTYEQYF. The CDR3 coding sequence is TGCAGTGCCGGGACTCCCCCTACCTACGAGCAGTACTTC.

V gene TRBV19 combines with J gene TRBJ1-5, with D perhaps TRBD1 (6 bases). V was trimmed by 7 bases and J by 4 bases, leaving 14 bases between them. Germline loops: CDR1 LNHDA, CDR2 SQIVND (reference sequence). The CDR3 has 14 residues. The CDR3 nucleotides read TGTGCCAGTACCTCCGGGACAAGGAATCAGCCCCAGCATTTT. This sequence encodes CASTSGTRNQPQHF. Looking up the rest from reference TRBV19 and TRBJ1-5 gives the full variable domain: DGGITQSPKYLFRKEGQNVTLSCEQNLNHDAMYWYRQDPGQGLRLIYYSQIVNDFQKGDIAEGYSVSREKKESFPLTVTSAQKNPTAFYLCASTSGTRNQPQHFGDGTRLSIL.

This rearrangement joins TRBV18 to TRBJ2-3, with 11 bases that match TRBD1. Germline V CDR1 and CDR2: KGHSH, LQKENI. V lost 4 bases and J lost 6; bases outside the gene matches: 6. The CDR3 runs to 15 residues. CDR3 DNA sequence: TGTGCCAGCTCACAAGGACAGGGGGCATTCGATACGCAGTATTTT. This sequence encodes CASSQGQGAFDTQYF.

The V gene is TRBV5-1, the J gene TRBJ2-5, with 7 nucleotides matching TRBD1. The CDR3 is 15 amino acids. Trimming at V came to 0 bases and at J to 2 bases, leaving 4 bases not matched to a gene. The germline V gene encodes CDR1 SGHRS and CDR2 YFSETQ. The CDR3 region has the DNA TGCGCCAGCAGCTTGGGACAGGGTGGGCAAGAGACCCAGTACTTC. Protein: CASSLGQGGQETQYF.

This chain joins TRBV6-5 and TRBJ1-6; D is possibly TRBD1 (5 bases). The CDR3 is made up of 14 amino acids. The V end was cut by 4 bases, the J end by 9 bases, with 13 bases between. CDR1 is MNHEY, CDR2 SVGAGI, per germline. The CDR3 DNA follows: TGTGCCAGCAGTTGGCTCAGGGCTAGTTCACCCCTCCACTTT. It encodes CASSWLRASSPLHF.

The chain combines TRBV5-4 with TRBJ2-3; possible D gene TRBD2, 7 bases. The CDR3 length is 15 residues. Germline V CDR1 and CDR2: SGHNT, YYREEE (reference sequence). V dropped 1 base and J dropped 4 bases, with 13 bases sitting between them. DNA for the CDR3: TGTGCCAGCAGCTTGAGGGGGGGCCGGGCAGATACGCAGTATTTT. As protein: CASSLRGGRADTQYF.

This clonotype was seen a handful of times. The genes are TRBV6-1 and TRBJ1-1, with a possible D match to TRBD1 (6 bases). Germline V gene data show CDR1 as MNHNS and CDR2 as SASEGT. The CDR3 runs 15 residues. Trimming shortened V by 6 bases and J by 0 bases, and 14 bases separated the two germline ends. CDR3 nucleotide sequence: TGTGCCAGCAGGAGGGGGGGCGAGATGAACACTGAAGCTTTCTTT. Its translation: CASRRGGEMNTEAFF.

This clonotype occurred a few times. V gene TRBV24-1 combines with J gene TRBJ2-2; tentatively, D is TRBD2 (7 bases). The ends were cut back, 6 bases at V and 3 bases at J, with 16 bases in the middle. Germline V gives CDR1 KGHDR, CDR2 SFDVKD. The CDR3 is 16 amino acids. The CDR3 sequence: CATSLRRGADTGELFF. CDR3 in DNA: TGTGCCACCAGTTTAAGACGGGGGGCCGACACCGGGGAGCTGTTTTTT.

There are a few counts of this clonotype. The chain carries TRBV20-1 and TRBJ1-1, with D tentatively TRBD1 (6 bases). Deletions cut 5 bases from V and 1 base from J, with 14 bases between. This CDR3 region has 14 residues. Looked up from germline, CDR1 is DFQATT and CDR2 is SNEGSKA (reference sequence). Here the CDR3 DNA reads TGCAGTGCTGTGGGGGGCAGGCGGAACACTGAAGCTTTCTTT. It is translated as CSAVGGRRNTEAFF.

This clonotype was recorded a few times. The chain uses TRBV7-3 and TRBJ1-1; the match to TRBD1 covers 9 bases. The length of the CDR3 is 15 residues. Trimming at V came to 5 bases and at J to 7 bases, leaving 11 bases not matched to a gene. Germline CDR1 SGHTA, CDR2 FQGTGA. The CDR3 loop is CASSQGGQGIGEAFF. The CDR3 nucleotides are TGTGCCAGCAGCCAAGGGGGACAGGGAATTGGTGAAGCTTTCTTT.

The chain employs TRBV10-3 and TRBJ1-1; 9 nucleotides line up with TRBD1. V lost 5 bases to trimming and J lost 4 bases; unmatched junction nucleotides: 11. The CDR3 is made up of 16 amino acids. Germline V CDR1 and CDR2: ENHRY, SYGVKD. The CDR3 coding sequence is TGTGCCATCAGTAACAGGGGGCGAAACATAGTCACTGAAGCTTTCTTT. Translation gives CAISNRGRNIVTEAFF.

This chain joins TRBV19 and TRBJ1-5, with D possibly TRBD1 on 5 matching bases. V shed 5 bases and J shed 0 bases, with 23 bases lying between them. The CDR3 runs to 19 residues. CDR1 is LNHDA, CDR2 SQIVND, per germline (reference sequence). The CDR3 reads CASSPRRTTGIHSNQPQHF. The DNA of the CDR3 is TGTGCCAGTAGTCCACGCCGTACTACAGGCATCCATAGCAATCAGCCCCAGCATTTT.

There are a few counts of this clonotype. The chain joins TRBV15 to TRBJ2-3, with D maybe TRBD2 (5 bases). The CDR3 is made up of 14 amino acids. Germline CDR1 LNHNV, CDR2 YYDKDF (reference sequence). V lost 0 bases to trimming and J lost 5 bases, with 9 bases between them. The CDR3 loop reads CATSRERDEDTQYF. The CDR3 DNA reads TGTGCCACCAGCAGAGAACGGGATGAAGATACGCAGTATTTT.

This clonotype was seen a few times. The rearrangement joins TRBV2 to TRBJ2-3, with D maybe TRBD2 (6 bases). Germline CDR1 reads SNHLY; CDR2 reads FYNNEI. This CDR3 is 17 amino acids long. CDR3: CVTQLGIGTRSTDTQYF. The DNA of the CDR3 is TGTGTCACCCAGCTGGGAATCGGGACTCGGAGCACAGATACGCAGTATTTT.

The chain uses TRBV19 and TRBJ1-2; D is perhaps TRBD1 (6 bases). The ends were cut back, 5 bases at V and 4 bases at J, with 20 bases in the middle. This CDR3 has 16 amino acids. Per germline, CDR1 LNHDA and CDR2 SQIVND (reference sequence). In DNA, the CDR3 is TGTGCCAGTAGTCCTCGGCACCAGGGGACGCTCTATGGCTACACCTTC. Protein: CASSPRHQGTLYGYTF.

The chain combines TRBV10-3 with TRBJ1-5, with a weak D call TRBD1 (5 bases). This CDR3 spans 17 amino acids. Per the germline V gene, CDR1 is ENHRY and CDR2 is SYGVKD. V gave up 0 bases and J gave up 4 bases, with 16 bases separating them. CDR3 region: CAISESEALGLNQPQHF. CDR3 coding DNA: TGTGCCATCAGTGAGTCGGAGGCCTTGGGGCTGAATCAGCCCCAGCATTTT.

This clonotype showed up just a few times. This rearrangement joins TRBV30 to TRBJ2-7; D is perhaps TRBD1 (5 bases). The V gene's germline CDR1 is GTSNPN and CDR2 SVGIG (reference sequence). V gave up 0 bases and J gave up 9 bases, with 12 bases separating them. The CDR3 loop spans 12 amino acids. CDR3 coding DNA: TGTGCCTGGAGTGTATCGGACACGGGGCAGTACTTC. The encoded protein is CAWSVSDTGQYF.

This clonotype was counted a few times. The chain employs TRBV7-9 and TRBJ2-6, with 9 bases that match TRBD1. The germline gives CDR1 SEHNR, CDR2 FQNEAQ (reference sequence). The CDR3 spans 18 residues. Losses at the gene ends were 5 bases for V and 3 bases for J; bases not matched to a gene: 11. CDR3 bases: TGTGCCAGCAGCCCACACCCCGGGACAGGGTTTGGGGCCAACGTCCTGACTTTC. Translation gives CASSPHPGTGFGANVLTF.

The chain recombines TRBV5-6 with TRBJ2-1; TRBD2 matches at 8 bases. The CDR3 is 14 amino acids. Germline V gives CDR1 SGHDT, CDR2 YYEEEE. V lost 4 bases, J lost 4 bases, and 4 bases stayed unmatched. This CDR3 reads CASSAGLVYNEQFF. The DNA of the CDR3 is TGTGCCAGCAGCGCGGGACTAGTTTACAATGAGCAGTTCTTC.

The rearrangement uses TRBV3-1 and TRBJ1-1, with D possibly TRBD1 on 6 matching bases. The CDR3 consists of 15 residues. The germline gives CDR1 LGHDT, CDR2 YNNKEL (reference sequence). The V and J ends lost 1 base and 1 base respectively, with 10 bases between them. CDR3 DNA: TGTGCCAGCAGCCAAGGGACAGCCAAGAACACTGAAGCTTTCTTT. Protein: CASSQGTAKNTEAFF. Using reference TRBV3-1 and TRBJ1-1 for the parts outside the CDR3, the full variable domain is DTAVSQTPKYLVTQMGNDKSIKCEQNLGHDTMYWYKQDSKKFLKIMFSYNNKELIINETVPNRFSPKSPDKAHLNLHINSLELGDSAVYFCASSQGTAKNTEAFFGQGTRLTVV.

This clonotype appeared a few times. This rearrangement joins TRBV20-1 to TRBJ1-4; D gene uncertain. Trimming removed 2 bases from V and 8 bases from J, with 9 bases in between. CDR1 DFQATT and CDR2 SNEGSKA come from the germline V gene (reference sequence). CDR3 length equals 12 residues. The CDR3 loop reads CSARNSYEKLFF. The CDR3 DNA is TGCAGTGCTAGAAACAGCTACGAAAAACTGTTTTTT.

The chain carries TRBV20-1 and TRBJ2-5, with TRBD1 matching 9 bases. The CDR3 has 15 amino acids. In germline, CDR1 is DFQATT, CDR2 SNEGSKA (reference sequence). J was trimmed by 7 bases and V by 2 bases; bases with no gene match: 11. The CDR3 reads CSARSLDRGGGTQYF. CDR3 sequence (DNA): TGCAGTGCTAGATCCCTTGACAGGGGGGGTGGGACCCAGTACTTC.